This T cell receptor (beta chain) was identified during a study of T cell responses to AZD1222 COVID-19 vaccine. Profiled with immunoSEQ multiplex PCR; TCRdb holds only in-frame clones, not every one. The sample includes approximately 150,000 clones, about 83% of them seen just once. The CDR3 runs 13 residues. V was clipped by 2 bases and J by 5 bases, with 6 bases between them. The germline CDR1 and CDR2 sequences are MNHEY and SVGAGI. This chain links TRBV6-5 with TRBJ2-2; D not resolved. Material: peripheral blood, obtained 28 days after the second AZD1222 dose. This clonotype was obtained from an adult who received the AZD1222 COVID-19 vaccine. CDR3 in DNA: TGTGCCAGCAGTTACGACTGGACCGGGGAGCTGTTTTTT. Its translation: CASSYDWTGELFF.